This TCR beta chain originates from a study of OX40 agonist ivuxolimab in advanced cancers. Study background: A diagnosis of hepatocellular carcinoma, melanoma, renal cell or head and neck cancer was present in dose-escalation patients. Whole-study results and caveats: There was clonal expansion of CD4+ and CD8+ blood T cells by week 6 at 0.1 to 3.0 mg/kg.

This CDR3 contains 15 residues. Germline V gene data show CDR1 as SEHNR and CDR2 as FQNEAQ (reference sequence). V shed 1 base and J 6 bases; nucleotides not matched to a gene: 7. Measured with immunoSEQ multiplex PCR; TCRdb has only the in-frame clones, and not every one. The sample has approximately 50,000 clones, more than 85% seen once. In regard to this clone: No antigen is known for it.

The V and J genes are TRBV7-9 and TRBJ2-7; 9 positions match TRBD1. This receptor was obtained from an adult with an advanced solid tumor such as melanoma, head and neck, liver or kidney cancer. Source: CD4+ or CD8+ T cells sorted from blood, taken in a trial of the OX40 agonist ivuxolimab. CDR3 sequence (DNA): TGTGCCAGCAGCTTAGTCACAGGGGGCATGGGCGAGCAGTACTTC. Translation gives CASSLVTGGMGEQYF. The full variable domain, with the rest looked up from reference TRBV7-9 and TRBJ2-7, is DTGVSQNPRHKITKRGQNVTFRCDPISEHNRLYWYRQTLGQGPEFLTYFQNEAQLEKSRLLSDRFSAERPKGSFSTLEIQRTEQGDSAMYLCASSLVTGGMGEQYFGPGTRLTVT.